This T cell receptor beta chain was identified in a study of shared clonotypes between healthy human individuals. Measured with immunoSEQ multiplex PCR; TCRdb has only the in-frame clones, and not every one. The table lists roughly 2 million clones, approximately 94% of them singletons, with less than 0.15% in the top ten. This clone was observed a single time. The length of the CDR3 is 13 residues. The chain recombines TRBV21-1 with TRBJ2-7; the table assigns TRBD2, which was not confirmed against the DNA. TRBV21-1 is tagged as a pseudogene. This sequence originates from a man aged 18 to 30 in good health. Material: naive CD4+ T cells sorted from blood. The sample's subset: CD45RA+ positively selected. The chain's CDR3 is CASLAGGTYEQYF. CDR3 DNA sequence: TGTGCCAGCCTTGCGGGGGGAACTTACGAGCAGTACTTC.